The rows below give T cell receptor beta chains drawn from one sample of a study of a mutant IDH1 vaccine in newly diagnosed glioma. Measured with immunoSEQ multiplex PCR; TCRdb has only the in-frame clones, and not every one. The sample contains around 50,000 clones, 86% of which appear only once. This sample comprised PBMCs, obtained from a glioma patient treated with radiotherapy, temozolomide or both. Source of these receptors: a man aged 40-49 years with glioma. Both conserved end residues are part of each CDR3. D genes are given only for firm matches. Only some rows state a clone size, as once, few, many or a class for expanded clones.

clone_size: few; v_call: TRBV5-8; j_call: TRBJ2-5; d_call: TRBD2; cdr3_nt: TGTGCCAGCAGCATGGGACTAGCGGGAGGGCCTCAGATGGAGACCCAGTACTTC; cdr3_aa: CASSMGLAGGPQMETQYF
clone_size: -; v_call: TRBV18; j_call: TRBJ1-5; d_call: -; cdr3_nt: TGTGCCAGCACGGGGGAGTATAGCAATCAGCCCCAGCATTTT; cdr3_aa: CASTGEYSNQPQHF
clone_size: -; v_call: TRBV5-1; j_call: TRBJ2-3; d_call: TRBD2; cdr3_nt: TGCGCCAGCAAGGCGGGAGGGGAAGATACGCAGTATTTT; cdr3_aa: CASKAGGEDTQYF
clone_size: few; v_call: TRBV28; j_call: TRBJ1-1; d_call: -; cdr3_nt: TGTGCCAGCAGTTTACCCACACCGAACACTGAAGCTTTCTTT; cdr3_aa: CASSLPTPNTEAFF
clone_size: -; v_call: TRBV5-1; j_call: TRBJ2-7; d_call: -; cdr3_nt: TGCGCCAGCAGCTGGGGTGACAGCTCCTACGAGCAGTACTTC; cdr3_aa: CASSWGDSSYEQYF
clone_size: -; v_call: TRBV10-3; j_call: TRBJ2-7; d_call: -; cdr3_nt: TGTGCCATCAGTGGGGGGGTTAACTACGAGCAGTACTTC; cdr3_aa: CAISGGVNYEQYF
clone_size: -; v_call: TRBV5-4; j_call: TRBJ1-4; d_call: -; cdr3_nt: TGTGCCAGCAGCGGCCCGGGACGGATGGGAGAAAAACTGTTTTTT; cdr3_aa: CASSGPGRMGEKLFF
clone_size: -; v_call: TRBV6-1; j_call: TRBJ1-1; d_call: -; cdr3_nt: TGTGCCAGCAGTGAAGACGTGGGGGCTCTTATTAAGAACACTGAAGCTTTCTTT; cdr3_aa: CASSEDVGALIKNTEAFF
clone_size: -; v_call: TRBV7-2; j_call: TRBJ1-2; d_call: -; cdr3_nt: TGTGCCAGCAGCTTGAATGGGAAGGGGCATGGCTACACCTTC; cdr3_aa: CASSLNGKGHGYTF
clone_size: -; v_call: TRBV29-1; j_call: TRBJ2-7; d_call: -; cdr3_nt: TGCAGCGTTGAAACGGTGACCTACGAGCAGTACTTC; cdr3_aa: CSVETVTYEQYF
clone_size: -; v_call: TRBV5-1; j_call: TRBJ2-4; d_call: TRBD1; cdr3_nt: TGCGCCAGCAGAAATCCCACAGGGGTAAACATTCAGTACTTC; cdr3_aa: CASRNPTGVNIQYF
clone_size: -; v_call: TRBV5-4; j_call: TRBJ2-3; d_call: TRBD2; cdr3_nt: TGTGCCAGCAAACTGGGACTAGCGGGACAAGGCACAGATACGCAGTATTTT; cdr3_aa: CASKLGLAGQGTDTQYF
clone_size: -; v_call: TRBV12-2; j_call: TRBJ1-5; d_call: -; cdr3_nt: TGTGCAAGTCGCGTTGGGGGGATCGAGGATCAGCCCCAGCATTTT; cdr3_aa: CASRVGGIEDQPQHF
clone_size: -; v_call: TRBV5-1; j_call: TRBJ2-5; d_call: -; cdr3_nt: TGCGCCAGCAGCTTGTCTTCGGCGGGATCGGAGACCCAGTACTTC; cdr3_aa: CASSLSSAGSETQYF
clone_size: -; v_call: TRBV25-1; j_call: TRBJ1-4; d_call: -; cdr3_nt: TGTGCCAGCAGGGAGGGGTCAACTAATGAAAAACTGTTTTTT; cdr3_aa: CASREGSTNEKLFF
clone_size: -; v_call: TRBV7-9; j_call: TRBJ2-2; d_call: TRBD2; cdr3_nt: TGTGCCAGCATCGTCTTAGCGGGAGAAACCGGGGAGCTGTTTTTT; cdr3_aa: CASIVLAGETGELFF
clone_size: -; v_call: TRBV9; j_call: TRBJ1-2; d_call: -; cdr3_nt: TGTGCCAGCAGTCCTGGGGTGACAGCCGATGGCTACACCTTC; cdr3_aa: CASSPGVTADGYTF
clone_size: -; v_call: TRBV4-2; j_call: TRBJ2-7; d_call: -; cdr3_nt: TGTGCCAGCAGCCAAGACAGGGGTCGCTACGAGCAGTACTTC; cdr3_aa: CASSQDRGRYEQYF
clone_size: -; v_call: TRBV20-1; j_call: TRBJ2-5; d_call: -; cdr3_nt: TGCAGTGCTCCCGAAGTAGAGACCCAGTACTTC; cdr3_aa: CSAPEVETQYF
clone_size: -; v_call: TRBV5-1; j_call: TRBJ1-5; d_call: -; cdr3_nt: TGCGCCAGCAGCTTGACGGGCGGAAAGGATCAGCCCCAGCATTTT; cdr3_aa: CASSLTGGKDQPQHF
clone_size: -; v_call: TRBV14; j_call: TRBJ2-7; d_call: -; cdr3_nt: TGTGCCAGCAGCGTAAGCGGTGCGGGGTTGTACGAGCAGTACTTC; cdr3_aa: CASSVSGAGLYEQYF
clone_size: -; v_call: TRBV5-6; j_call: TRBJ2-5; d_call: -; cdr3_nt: TGTGCCAGCAGCTTTGTGGGGTCTGGGGCCCAGTACTTC; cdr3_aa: CASSFVGSGAQYF
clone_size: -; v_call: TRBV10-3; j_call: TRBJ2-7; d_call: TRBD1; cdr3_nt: TGTGCCATCAGTAGGGGGACAGGGGGCGGCGAGCAGTACTTC; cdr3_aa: CAISRGTGGGEQYF
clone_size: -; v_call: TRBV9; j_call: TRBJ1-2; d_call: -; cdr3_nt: TGTGCCAGCGCAAAGGGGCAGGACCTTAACTATGGCTACACCTTC; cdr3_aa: CASAKGQDLNYGYTF
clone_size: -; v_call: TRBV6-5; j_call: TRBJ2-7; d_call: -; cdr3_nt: TGTGCCAGCAGGCGAGGGGGCGCGGGGACCTACGAGCAGTACTTC; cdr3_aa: CASRRGGAGTYEQYF
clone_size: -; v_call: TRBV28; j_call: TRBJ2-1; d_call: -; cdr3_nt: TGTGCCAGCAGTTCGGCAGGAATATCTTGGAATGAGCAGTTCTTC; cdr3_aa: CASSSAGISWNEQFF
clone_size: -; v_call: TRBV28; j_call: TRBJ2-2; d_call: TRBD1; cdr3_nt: TGTGCCAGCGCGGGGACAGGGTTTACCGGGGAGCTGTTTTTT; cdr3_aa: CASAGTGFTGELFF
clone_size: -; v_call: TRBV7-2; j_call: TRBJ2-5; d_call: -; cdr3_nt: TGTGCCAGCAGCGCCCAAGAGACCCAGTACTTC; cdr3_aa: CASSAQETQYF
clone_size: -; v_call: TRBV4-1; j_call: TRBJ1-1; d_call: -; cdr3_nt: TGCGCCAGCAGCCAAAAAGAAAGCACTGAAGCTTTCTTT; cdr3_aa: CASSQKESTEAFF
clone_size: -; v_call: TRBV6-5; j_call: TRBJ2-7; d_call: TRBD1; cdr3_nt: TGTGCCAGCAGTTACTCCGGGACAGGTGGAGTCTACGAGCAGTACTTC; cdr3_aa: CASSYSGTGGVYEQYF
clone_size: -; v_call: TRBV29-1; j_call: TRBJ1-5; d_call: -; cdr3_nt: TGCAGCGTTATGGTAGGAGGCAATCAGCCCCAGCATTTT; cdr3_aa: CSVMVGGNQPQHF
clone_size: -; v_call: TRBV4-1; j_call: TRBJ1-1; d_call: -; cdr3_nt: TGCGCCAGCAGCCAAGAGGGCCAGTCGAACACTGAAGCTTTCTTT; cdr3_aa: CASSQEGQSNTEAFF
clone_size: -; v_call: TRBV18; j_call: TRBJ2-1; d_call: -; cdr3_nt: TGTGCCAGCTCACCACCGCTGGACGGTGAGCAGTTCTTC; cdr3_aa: CASSPPLDGEQFF